These T cell receptor beta chains were read from a single sample in a study of blood T cell repertoires in COVID-19. Sequenced by immunoSEQ multiplex PCR; TCRdb stores in-frame clones only, minus some. This table holds around 110,000 clones, roughly 89% found once. The sample taken for sequencing was PBMCs or T cells enriched from blood (not recorded which). These receptors originate from a woman younger than 45 who had recovered from COVID-19. CDR3s include the opening cysteine and the closing phenylalanine or tryptophan. Fields, in order: V gene, D gene, J gene, clone size, CDR3 DNA, CDR3 protein. The D gene is left open where the match is weak. Clone size is given for some rows only: seen once, a few or many times, or a class if the clone is expanded.

V gene: TRBV9; D gene: .; J gene: TRBJ2-7; clone size: .; CDR3 DNA: TGTGCCAGCAGCAACTCAGTTCACCCTAGCGACTACGAGCAGTACTTC; CDR3 protein: CASSNSVHPSDYEQYF
V gene: TRBV4-3; D gene: .; J gene: TRBJ2-6; clone size: .; CDR3 DNA: TGCGCCAGCAGCCAAGAGTTGAGGAGCTCTGGGGCCAACGTCCTGACTTTC; CDR3 protein: CASSQELRSSGANVLTF
V gene: TRBV28; D gene: TRBD1; J gene: TRBJ1-5; clone size: .; CDR3 DNA: TGTGCCAGCAGTTTCTATTCCACCGGGACAGGGTCCTATAGCAATCAGCCCCAGCATTTT; CDR3 protein: CASSFYSTGTGSYSNQPQHF
V gene: TRBV7-2; D gene: TRBD1; J gene: TRBJ2-7; clone size: once; CDR3 DNA: TGTGCCAGCAGCTCCCGAGGGACAGGGCTCTACGAGCAGTACTTC; CDR3 protein: CASSSRGTGLYEQYF
V gene: TRBV7-3; D gene: TRBD1; J gene: TRBJ2-1; clone size: once; CDR3 DNA: TGTGCCAGCAGCCGGACAGGGGAGGAAAATGAGCAGTTCTTC; CDR3 protein: CASSRTGEENEQFF
V gene: TRBV12-3/TRBV12-4; D gene: .; J gene: TRBJ2-7; clone size: .; CDR3 DNA: TGTGCCAGCAGTTTAGGGCGGTACGAGCAGTACTTC; CDR3 protein: CASSLGRYEQYF
V gene: TRBV30; D gene: .; J gene: TRBJ1-6; clone size: .; CDR3 DNA: TGTGCCTGGAGTGTATCCCCCCCAGGTCGTTTCTCACCCCTCCACTTT; CDR3 protein: CAWSVSPPGRFSPLHF
V gene: TRBV25-1; D gene: .; J gene: TRBJ2-7; clone size: .; CDR3 DNA: TGTGCCAGCAGTCCCCACGGAGCCGAGCAGTACTTC; CDR3 protein: CASSPHGAEQYF
V gene: TRBV7-6; D gene: .; J gene: TRBJ2-7; clone size: once; CDR3 DNA: TGTGCCAGCAGCTTAAGGAGCGGGCCCCTCTACGAGCAGTACTTC; CDR3 protein: CASSLRSGPLYEQYF
V gene: TRBV28; D gene: .; J gene: TRBJ2-3; clone size: .; CDR3 DNA: TGTGCCAGCAGTTGGGCCCGGGGCGGGACTAGCACAGATACGCAGTATTTT; CDR3 protein: CASSWARGGTSTDTQYF
V gene: TRBV28; D gene: TRBD1; J gene: TRBJ1-6; clone size: few; CDR3 DNA: TGTGCCAGCAGTTCGGCGGACAGGGTGACTTCACCCCTCCACTTT; CDR3 protein: CASSSADRVTSPLHF
V gene: TRBV6-5; D gene: TRBD1; J gene: TRBJ1-5; clone size: .; CDR3 DNA: TGTGCCAACACCCAGGGGGCGAGTCTCAATCAGCCCCAGCATTTT; CDR3 protein: CANTQGASLNQPQHF
V gene: TRBV30; D gene: TRBD1; J gene: TRBJ2-7; clone size: .; CDR3 DNA: TGTGCCTGGAGTGGTGGTCGACAGGGGTACGAGCAGTACTTC; CDR3 protein: CAWSGGRQGYEQYF
V gene: TRBV28; D gene: .; J gene: TRBJ1-6; clone size: .; CDR3 DNA: TGTGCCAGCGGGCTCCAGGGGTATAATTCACCCCTCCACTTT; CDR3 protein: CASGLQGYNSPLHF
V gene: TRBV6-5; D gene: TRBD1; J gene: TRBJ1-1; clone size: .; CDR3 DNA: TGTGCCAGCAGTTACTCGGGACAGAGCACTGAAGCTTTCTTT; CDR3 protein: CASSYSGQSTEAFF
V gene: TRBV7-6; D gene: TRBD1; J gene: TRBJ2-7; clone size: few; CDR3 DNA: TGTGCCAGCAGCTTAAACCAGGACAGGGTCCCTGGCGAGCAGTACTTC; CDR3 protein: CASSLNQDRVPGEQYF
V gene: TRBV5-4; D gene: TRBD1; J gene: TRBJ2-1; clone size: .; CDR3 DNA: TGTGCCAGCAGCGACCGGACAGGGGCCTACTCCTACAATGAGCAGTTCTTC; CDR3 protein: CASSDRTGAYSYNEQFF
V gene: TRBV4-3; D gene: TRBD2; J gene: TRBJ2-1; clone size: .; CDR3 DNA: TGCGCCAGCAGCGGACTAGCGGGAGGGCCAGGGGGGCATGAGCAGTTCTTC; CDR3 protein: CASSGLAGGPGGHEQFF
V gene: TRBV9; D gene: TRBD1; J gene: TRBJ1-6; clone size: .; CDR3 DNA: TGTGCCAGCAGCGTAGCCCCCGACAGGGTGGTGTCACCCCTCCACTTT; CDR3 protein: CASSVAPDRVVSPLHF
V gene: TRBV27; D gene: .; J gene: TRBJ1-1; clone size: .; CDR3 DNA: TGTGCCAGCAGTCCCCATCACCGTGCACATGCTTTCTTT; CDR3 protein: CASSPHHRAHAFF
V gene: TRBV7-2; D gene: TRBD2; J gene: TRBJ2-3; clone size: .; CDR3 DNA: TGTGCCAGCAGCATTCAGGTCAGCGGGAGGGCCAGGAATACGCAGTATTTT; CDR3 protein: CASSIQVSGRARNTQYF
V gene: TRBV28; D gene: TRBD2; J gene: TRBJ2-1; clone size: .; CDR3 DNA: TGTGCCAGCATTCTCAGCGGGAGCTACAATGAGCAGTTCTTC; CDR3 protein: CASILSGSYNEQFF
V gene: TRBV19; D gene: .; J gene: TRBJ1-3; clone size: many; CDR3 DNA: TGTGCCAGTAGTATCGGCTCGAGACAGGAGGTGGGAAACACCATATATTTT; CDR3 protein: CASSIGSRQEVGNTIYF
V gene: TRBV4-1; D gene: TRBD2; J gene: TRBJ2-2; clone size: .; CDR3 DNA: TGCGCCAGCAGTTCTAGCGGGAGGGCCGTCGGGGAGCTGTTTTTT; CDR3 protein: CASSSSGRAVGELFF
V gene: TRBV6-5; D gene: TRBD2; J gene: TRBJ2-3; clone size: .; CDR3 DNA: TGTGCCAGCGGGTTGGGGGAGGGCGCAGATACGCAGTATTTT; CDR3 protein: CASGLGEGADTQYF
V gene: TRBV7-2; D gene: TRBD2; J gene: TRBJ2-7; clone size: .; CDR3 DNA: TGTGCCAGCAGCTCGGGACTACACTACGAGCAGTACTTC; CDR3 protein: CASSSGLHYEQYF